A selection of T cell receptor beta chains follows, all from one sample in a study of identical twins. MiXCR, run by TCRdb on the 5' RACE reads, gives a single entry per CDR3 protein. The profile shows hundreds of thousands of distinct CDR3 sequences, around a sixth of them singletons. These same data were also listed under a study on T cells expressing NK-cell markers.

The sequenced material came from PBMCs. The source of these receptors is a woman younger than 35 in good health. Each CDR3 is given with its conserved first and last residue. Each record gives: V gene, D gene, J gene, CDR3 length, clone size, CDR3 DNA, CDR3 protein. A D gene is named only where the DNA matches it firmly. Part of the rows lack a size; the others show once, few, many or a class for expanded clones.

v_call: TRBV4-3; d_call: -; j_call: TRBJ2-3; cdr3_length: 17; clone_size: -; cdr3_nt: TGCGCCAGCAGCCAAGATCCCGGGGTGACTGTAACAGATACGCAGTATTTT; cdr3_aa: CASSQDPGVTVTDTQYF
v_call: TRBV20-1; d_call: -; j_call: TRBJ2-4; cdr3_length: 13; clone_size: few; cdr3_nt: TGCAGTGCTATTGGGGTAGCCAAAAACATTCAGTACTTC; cdr3_aa: CSAIGVAKNIQYF
v_call: TRBV29-1; d_call: -; j_call: TRBJ2-3; cdr3_length: 14; clone_size: -; cdr3_nt: TGCAGCGTTGCCCGCGGACTGCGCACAGATACGCAGTATTTT; cdr3_aa: CSVARGLRTDTQYF
v_call: TRBV9; d_call: -; j_call: TRBJ1-2; cdr3_length: 15; clone_size: few; cdr3_nt: TGTGCCAGCAGCTCATTGGGGGGGGGTCCCTATGGCTACACCTTC; cdr3_aa: CASSSLGGGPYGYTF
v_call: TRBV3-1; d_call: TRBD1; j_call: TRBJ2-7; cdr3_length: 14; clone_size: -; cdr3_nt: TGTGCCAGCAGCCAAGGTGGGGACAGGGGAAAGCAGTACTTC; cdr3_aa: CASSQGGDRGKQYF
v_call: TRBV29-1; d_call: TRBD2; j_call: TRBJ2-3; cdr3_length: 15; clone_size: -; cdr3_nt: TGCAGCGTTGACTTAGGAGCGGGGGCCCCAGATACGCAGTATTTT; cdr3_aa: CSVDLGAGAPDTQYF
v_call: TRBV3-1; d_call: -; j_call: TRBJ2-6; cdr3_length: 16; clone_size: -; cdr3_nt: TGTGCCAGCAGCCAAGTTCGATTCACGGGGGCCAACGTCCTGACTTTC; cdr3_aa: CASSQVRFTGANVLTF
v_call: TRBV10-3; d_call: -; j_call: TRBJ2-1; cdr3_length: 15; clone_size: many; cdr3_nt: TGTGCCACCGGGGGCAGTTCAAGAACTCGGGGTGAGCAGTTCTTC; cdr3_aa: CATGGSSRTRGEQFF
v_call: TRBV5-1; d_call: TRBD2; j_call: TRBJ2-1; cdr3_length: 16; clone_size: few; cdr3_nt: TGCGCCAGCAGCGAGGGACTAGCGGGCCTTAACAATGAGCAGTTCTTC; cdr3_aa: CASSEGLAGLNNEQFF
v_call: TRBV7-2; d_call: -; j_call: TRBJ1-1; cdr3_length: 13; clone_size: few; cdr3_nt: TGTGCCAGCAGCTTCGTGGACGGTACTGAAGCTTTCTTT; cdr3_aa: CASSFVDGTEAFF
v_call: TRBV18; d_call: -; j_call: TRBJ2-4; cdr3_length: 13; clone_size: few; cdr3_nt: TGTGCCAGCTCACCACAAGCGGCGAACATTCAGTACTTC; cdr3_aa: CASSPQAANIQYF
v_call: TRBV5-1; d_call: -; j_call: TRBJ2-7; cdr3_length: 14; clone_size: few; cdr3_nt: TGCGCCAGCAGCTTGTTTTCAGCTTCCTACGAGCAGTACTTC; cdr3_aa: CASSLFSASYEQYF
v_call: TRBV7-3; d_call: -; j_call: TRBJ2-2; cdr3_length: 16; clone_size: -; cdr3_nt: TGTGCCAGCAGCTCCAGGCCGGCCGGTGACACCGGGGAGCTGTTTTTT; cdr3_aa: CASSSRPAGDTGELFF
v_call: TRBV2; d_call: -; j_call: TRBJ2-5; cdr3_length: 15; clone_size: -; cdr3_nt: TGTGCCAGCAGCGAGGGTTCGGGCCAGCAAGAGACCCAGTACTTC; cdr3_aa: CASSEGSGQQETQYF
v_call: TRBV5-1; d_call: TRBD1; j_call: TRBJ2-1; cdr3_length: 14; clone_size: -; cdr3_nt: TGCGCCAGCAGCGATGGGACAGCGTACAATGAGCAGTTCTTC; cdr3_aa: CASSDGTAYNEQFF
v_call: TRBV5-1; d_call: -; j_call: TRBJ2-3; cdr3_length: 13; clone_size: few; cdr3_nt: TGCGCCAGCAGCTTGGGCTCTAAAGATACGCAGTATTTT; cdr3_aa: CASSLGSKDTQYF
v_call: TRBV11-2; d_call: -; j_call: TRBJ1-1; cdr3_length: 13; clone_size: -; cdr3_nt: TGTGCCAGCACCGCAAGGGGTATAATGACTCCGGTCTTT; cdr3_aa: CASTARGIMTPVF
v_call: TRBV5-1; d_call: -; j_call: TRBJ2-6; cdr3_length: 17; clone_size: few; cdr3_nt: TGCGCCAGCAGCCGCCAGCCAGGGATTTTTGGGGCCAACGTCCTGACTTTC; cdr3_aa: CASSRQPGIFGANVLTF
v_call: TRBV6-5; d_call: -; j_call: TRBJ2-5; cdr3_length: 14; clone_size: -; cdr3_nt: TGTGCCAGCAGTTACGATATGGCGGGGAAGACCCAGTACTTC; cdr3_aa: CASSYDMAGKTQYF
v_call: TRBV30; d_call: TRBD1; j_call: TRBJ1-4; cdr3_length: 14; clone_size: -; cdr3_nt: TGTGCCTGGAGCGGGACAGGTTTTAATGAAAAACTGTTTTTT; cdr3_aa: CAWSGTGFNEKLFF
v_call: TRBV29-1; d_call: TRBD2; j_call: TRBJ2-3; cdr3_length: 14; clone_size: -; cdr3_nt: TGCAGCTCCGCAGGCGGGGGGCCCACAGATACGCAGTATTTT; cdr3_aa: CSSAGGGPTDTQYF
v_call: TRBV20-1; d_call: TRBD2; j_call: TRBJ2-7; cdr3_length: 13; clone_size: -; cdr3_nt: TGCAGTGCTAGATGGCGGGGGGCCTACGAGCAGTACTTC; cdr3_aa: CSARWRGAYEQYF
v_call: TRBV10-2; d_call: TRBD1; j_call: TRBJ2-7; cdr3_length: 14; clone_size: -; cdr3_nt: TGCGCCAGCCTGAGCGGGACAGGGGGACGCGAGCAGTACTTC; cdr3_aa: CASLSGTGGREQYF
v_call: TRBV24-1; d_call: -; j_call: TRBJ2-3; cdr3_length: 13; clone_size: -; cdr3_nt: TGTGCCACCAGTGAGGTGAGCACAGATACGCAGTATTTT; cdr3_aa: CATSEVSTDTQYF
v_call: TRBV11-2; d_call: TRBD1; j_call: TRBJ2-5; cdr3_length: 15; clone_size: -; cdr3_nt: TGTGCCAGCAGTCCACTCGGGACAGAGGGCAAGACCCAGTACTTC; cdr3_aa: CASSPLGTEGKTQYF
v_call: TRBV7-2; d_call: -; j_call: TRBJ2-5; cdr3_length: 12; clone_size: many; cdr3_nt: TGTGCCAGCAGTCCCTGGAAAGAGACCCAGTACTTC; cdr3_aa: CASSPWKETQYF
v_call: TRBV20-1; d_call: -; j_call: TRBJ2-1; cdr3_length: 13; clone_size: -; cdr3_nt: TGCAGTGCCCGGGGCAACGGGTACAATGAGCAGTTCTTC; cdr3_aa: CSARGNGYNEQFF
v_call: TRBV12-3/TRBV12-4; d_call: -; j_call: TRBJ2-7; cdr3_length: 14; clone_size: -; cdr3_nt: TGTGCCAGCACCCAAGGGTTAGGTACCCACGAGCAGTACTTC; cdr3_aa: CASTQGLGTHEQYF
v_call: TRBV6-1; d_call: TRBD1; j_call: TRBJ1-1; cdr3_length: 14; clone_size: many; cdr3_nt: TGCGCCAGCAGCCGGGACAGGGCGAACACTGAAGCTTTCTTT; cdr3_aa: CASSRDRANTEAFF
v_call: TRBV20-1; d_call: TRBD2; j_call: TRBJ2-3; cdr3_length: 14; clone_size: few; cdr3_nt: TGCAGTGCCCTAGCGGGGGGACACACAGATACGCAGTATTTT; cdr3_aa: CSALAGGHTDTQYF
v_call: TRBV7-2; d_call: -; j_call: TRBJ2-5; cdr3_length: 14; clone_size: few; cdr3_nt: TGTGCCAGCAGCTCCAGGACGGGGGAGAGAACCCAGTACTTC; cdr3_aa: CASSSRTGERTQYF
v_call: TRBV20-1; d_call: TRBD1; j_call: TRBJ2-5; cdr3_length: 14; clone_size: few; cdr3_nt: TGCAGTGCTAGTCCAGGGGGCCAGAAAGAGACCCAGTACTTC; cdr3_aa: CSASPGGQKETQYF
v_call: TRBV7-9; d_call: TRBD2; j_call: TRBJ2-7; cdr3_length: 14; clone_size: few; cdr3_nt: TGTGCCAGCAGTCGGACTAGCGGAGGCGTAGAGCAGTACTTC; cdr3_aa: CASSRTSGGVEQYF
v_call: TRBV5-1; d_call: -; j_call: TRBJ2-7; cdr3_length: 14; clone_size: few; cdr3_nt: TGCGCCAGCAGCTTGACACCCACCTCCTACGAGCAGTACTTC; cdr3_aa: CASSLTPTSYEQYF
v_call: TRBV7-9; d_call: TRBD1; j_call: TRBJ1-4; cdr3_length: 17; clone_size: few; cdr3_nt: TGTGCCAGCAGCACCGGGACAGGGGGATGGCAGGATGAAAAACTGTTTTTT; cdr3_aa: CASSTGTGGWQDEKLFF
v_call: TRBV12-3/TRBV12-4; d_call: -; j_call: TRBJ1-5; cdr3_length: 16; clone_size: -; cdr3_nt: TGTGCCAGCAGTTTAGCGGGTCCAGGGGATGGTCAGCCCCAGCATTTT; cdr3_aa: CASSLAGPGDGQPQHF
v_call: TRBV10-3; d_call: -; j_call: TRBJ2-2; cdr3_length: 11; clone_size: -; cdr3_nt: TGTGCCATCAGAGGATCCGGGGAGCTGTTTTTT; cdr3_aa: CAIRGSGELFF